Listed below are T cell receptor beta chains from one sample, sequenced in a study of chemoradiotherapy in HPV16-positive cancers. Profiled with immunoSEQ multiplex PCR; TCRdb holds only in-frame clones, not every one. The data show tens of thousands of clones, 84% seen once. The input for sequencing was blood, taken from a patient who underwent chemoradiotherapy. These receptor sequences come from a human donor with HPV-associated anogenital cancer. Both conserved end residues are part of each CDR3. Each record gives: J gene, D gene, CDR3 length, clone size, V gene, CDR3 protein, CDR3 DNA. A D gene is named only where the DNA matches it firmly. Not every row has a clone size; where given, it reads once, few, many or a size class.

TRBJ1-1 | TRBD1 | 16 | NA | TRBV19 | CASSWGQGAIAAEAFF | TGTGCCAGTAGTTGGGGACAGGGGGCGATCGCGGCTGAAGCTTTCTTT
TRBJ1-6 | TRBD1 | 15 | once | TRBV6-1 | CASSIGTGANSPLHF | TGTGCCAGCAGCATCGGGACAGGGGCAAATTCACCCCTCCACTTT
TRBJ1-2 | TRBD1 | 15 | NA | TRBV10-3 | CAISDEIGTGDGYTF | TGTGCCATCAGTGACGAAATAGGGACAGGGGACGGCTACACCTTC
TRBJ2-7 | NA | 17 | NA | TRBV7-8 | CASSSLPDRNGVYEQYF | TGTGCCAGCAGCTCCTTGCCTGACAGGAATGGCGTCTACGAGCAGTACTTC
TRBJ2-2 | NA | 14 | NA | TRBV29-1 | CSVERPGRNGELFF | TGCAGCGTTGAAAGACCGGGTCGGAACGGGGAGCTGTTTTTT
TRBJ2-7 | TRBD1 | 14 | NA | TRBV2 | CASRTGESSYEQYF | TGTGCCAGCAGGACAGGGGAGAGCTCCTACGAGCAGTACTTC
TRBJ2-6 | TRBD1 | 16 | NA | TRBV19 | CASSSGQGSGANVLTF | TGTGCCAGTAGTTCGGGACAGGGCTCTGGGGCCAACGTCCTGACTTTC
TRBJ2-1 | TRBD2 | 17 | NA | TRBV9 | CASSPWTSGGPGNEQFF | TGTGCCAGCAGCCCTTGGACTAGCGGGGGGCCTGGCAATGAGCAGTTCTTC
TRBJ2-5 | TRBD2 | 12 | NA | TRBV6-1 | CASSAGGETQYF | TGTGCCAGCAGTGCCGGGGGGGAGACCCAGTACTTC
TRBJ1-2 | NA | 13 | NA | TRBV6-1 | CASSESLTDGYTF | TGTGCCAGCAGTGAATCACTCACAGATGGCTACACCTTC
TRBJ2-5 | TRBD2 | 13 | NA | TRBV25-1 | CATASGYQETQYF | TGTGCCACCGCTAGCGGGTACCAAGAGACCCAGTACTTC
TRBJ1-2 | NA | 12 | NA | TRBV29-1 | CSVGTQAGGYTF | TGCAGCGTTGGTACCCAAGCGGGAGGCTACACCTTC
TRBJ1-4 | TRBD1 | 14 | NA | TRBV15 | CATSLGQEVEKLFF | TGTGCCACCAGTTTGGGACAGGAGGTAGAAAAACTGTTTTTT
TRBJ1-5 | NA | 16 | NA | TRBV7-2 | CASSAEGTPVNQPQHF | TGTGCCAGCAGCGCCGAAGGGACACCAGTCAATCAGCCCCAGCATTTT
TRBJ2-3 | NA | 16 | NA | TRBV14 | CASSPRGHISTDTQYF | TGTGCCAGCAGCCCTCGTGGACACATTAGCACAGATACGCAGTATTTT
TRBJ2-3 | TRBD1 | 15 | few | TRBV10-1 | CASSWDRGLTDTQYF | TGCGCCAGCAGTTGGGACAGGGGGCTCACAGATACGCAGTATTTT
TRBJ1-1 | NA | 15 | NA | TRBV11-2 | CASTRMIGQFGEAFF | TGTGCCAGCACCAGGATGATCGGACAGTTTGGTGAAGCTTTCTTT
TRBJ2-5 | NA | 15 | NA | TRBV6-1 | CASSDPIGRLETQYF | TGTGCCAGCAGTGATCCCATAGGCAGGCTGGAGACCCAGTACTTC
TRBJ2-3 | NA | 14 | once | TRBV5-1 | CASSQGLNTDTQYF | TGCGCCAGCAGCCAGGGACTTAACACAGATACGCAGTATTTT
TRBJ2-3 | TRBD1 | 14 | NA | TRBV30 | CAWGTGGASGTQYF | TGTGCCTGGGGGACAGGGGGCGCATCGGGAACGCAGTATTTT
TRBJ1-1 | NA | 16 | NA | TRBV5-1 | CASSLEGRAMNTEAFF | TGCGCCAGCAGCTTGGAGGGCAGGGCAATGAACACTGAAGCTTTCTTT
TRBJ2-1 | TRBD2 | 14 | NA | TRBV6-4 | CASSDSGGAGEQFF | TGTGCCAGCAGTGACAGCGGGGGGGCCGGTGAGCAGTTCTTC
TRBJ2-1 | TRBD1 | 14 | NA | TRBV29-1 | CSVEMQDRDTEQFF | TGCAGCGTTGAGATGCAGGACAGGGACACTGAGCAGTTCTTC
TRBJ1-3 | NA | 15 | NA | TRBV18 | CASSPFLNSGNTIYF | TGTGCCAGCTCACCATTTCTAAACTCTGGAAACACCATATATTTT
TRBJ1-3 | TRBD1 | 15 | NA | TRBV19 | CASRDSGQGRNTIYF | TGTGCCAGTAGGGACTCGGGACAGGGCCGGAACACCATATATTTT